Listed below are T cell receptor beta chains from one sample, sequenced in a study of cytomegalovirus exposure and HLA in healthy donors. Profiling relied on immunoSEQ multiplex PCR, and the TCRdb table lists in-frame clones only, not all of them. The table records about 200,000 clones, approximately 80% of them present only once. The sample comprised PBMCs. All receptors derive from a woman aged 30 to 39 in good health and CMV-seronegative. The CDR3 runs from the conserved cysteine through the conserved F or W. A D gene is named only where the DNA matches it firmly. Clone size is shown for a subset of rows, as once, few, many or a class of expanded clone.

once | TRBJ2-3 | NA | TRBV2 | CASTDQPGTDTQYF | TGTGCCAGCACCGATCAACCAGGCACAGATACGCAGTATTTT
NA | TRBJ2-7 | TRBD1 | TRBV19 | CASSQLGGDEQYF | TGTGCCAGTAGTCAACTAGGGGGCGACGAGCAGTACTTC
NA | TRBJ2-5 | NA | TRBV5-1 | CASSPLTIQGTQYF | TGCGCCAGCAGCCCCCTAACTATCCAGGGGACCCAGTACTTC
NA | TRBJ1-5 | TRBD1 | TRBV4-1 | CASSQDRDRRRPQHF | TGCGCCAGCAGCCAAGATCGGGACAGAAGGCGGCCCCAGCATTTT
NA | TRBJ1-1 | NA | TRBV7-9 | CASSLARVRNTEAFF | TGTGCCAGCAGCTTAGCCCGGGTTAGGAACACTGAAGCTTTCTTT
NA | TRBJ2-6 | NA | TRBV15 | CATSGSLGANVLTF | TGTGCCACCAGCGGGAGCTTGGGGGCCAACGTCCTGACTTTC
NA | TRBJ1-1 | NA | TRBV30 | CARSRELAGTEASF | TGTGCCCGCTCCCGGGAGCTGGCAGGCACTGAAGCTTCCTTT
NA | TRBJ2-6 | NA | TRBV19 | CASSIAGAGANVLTF | TGTGCCAGTAGTATAGCCGGGGCGGGAGCCAACGTCCTGACTTTC
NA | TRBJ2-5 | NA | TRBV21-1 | CATSSGKAQEETQYF | TGTGCCACCAGTTCAGGGAAGGCTCAAGAAGAGACCCAGTACTTC
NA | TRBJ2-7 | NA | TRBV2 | CASSVGERYEQYF | TGTGCCAGCAGTGTCGGGGAGAGGTACGAGCAGTACTTC
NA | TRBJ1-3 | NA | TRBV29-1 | CSVRTISGNTIYF | TGCAGCGTTAGAACTATCTCTGGAAACACCATATATTTT
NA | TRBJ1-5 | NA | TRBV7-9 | CASGGPYSNQPQHF | TGTGCCAGTGGAGGACCGTATAGCAATCAGCCCCAGCATTTT
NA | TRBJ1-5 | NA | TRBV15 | CATSSAGRNQPQHF | TGTGCCACCAGCTCGGCGGGCAGAAATCAGCCCCAGCATTTT
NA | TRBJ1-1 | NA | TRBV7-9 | CASSLAGGNTEAFF | TGTGCCAGCAGCTTAGCGGGAGGGAACACTGAAGCTTTCTTT
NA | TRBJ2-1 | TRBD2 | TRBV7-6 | CASSLKAGGPNEQFF | TGTGCCAGCAGCTTAAAAGCGGGAGGGCCCAATGAGCAGTTCTTC
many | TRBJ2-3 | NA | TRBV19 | CASRNVHRATDTQYF | TGTGCCAGTAGAAATGTGCACAGAGCCACAGATACGCAGTATTTT
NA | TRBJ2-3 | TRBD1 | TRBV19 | CASSKDRAQRDTQYF | TGTGCCAGTAGTAAGGACAGGGCCCAGCGAGATACGCAGTATTTT
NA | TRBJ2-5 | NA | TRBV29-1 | CSVEVTGSGQYF | TGCAGCGTTGAAGTAACAGGGAGTGGGCAGTACTTC
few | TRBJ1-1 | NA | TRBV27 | CASRGQSGTEAFF | TGTGCCAGCCGAGGACAGTCGGGCACTGAAGCTTTCTTT
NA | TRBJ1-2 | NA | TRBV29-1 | CSVGGLDGYTF | TGCAGCGTTGGAGGGTTGGATGGCTACACCTTC
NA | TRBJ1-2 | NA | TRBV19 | CASSNGGGPQYGYTF | TGTGCCAGTAGCAACGGGGGGGGACCCCAATATGGCTACACCTTC
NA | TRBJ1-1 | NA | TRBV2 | CASKQYTEAFF | TGTGCCAGCAAACAGTACACTGAAGCTTTCTTT
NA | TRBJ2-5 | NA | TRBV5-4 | CASSLEYSQETQYF | TGTGCCAGCAGCTTGGAATATTCCCAAGAGACCCAGTACTTC
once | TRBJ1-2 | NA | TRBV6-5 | CASSYNRENGYPF | TGTGCCAGCAGTTACAACAGGGAGAATGGCTACCCCTTC
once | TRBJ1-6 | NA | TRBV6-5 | CASSPGSLRPPLHF | TGTGCCAGCAGTCCAGGGTCCCTGAGACCACCCCTCCACTTT
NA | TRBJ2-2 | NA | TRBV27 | CASSYRTANTGELFF | TGTGCCAGCAGTTATAGGACAGCGAACACCGGGGAGCTGTTTTTT
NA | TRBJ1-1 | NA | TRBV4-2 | CASSQDQGYTEAFF | TGTGCCAGCAGCCAAGATCAGGGATACACTGAAGCTTTCTTT
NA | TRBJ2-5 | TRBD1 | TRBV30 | CAWSPQGEFFGTQYF | TGTGCCTGGAGTCCCCAGGGGGAGTTCTTCGGGACCCAGTACTTC
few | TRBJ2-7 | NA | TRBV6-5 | CASSSGALRQQYF | TGTGCCAGCAGTTCGGGAGCCCTACGACAACAGTACTTC